This TCR beta chain is from a study of OX40 agonist ivuxolimab in advanced cancers. The length of the CDR3 is 13 residues. V lost 2 bases, J lost 2 bases, and 6 bases lay in between. The germline V gene encodes CDR1 MNHEY and CDR2 SVGAGI. Method: immunoSEQ multiplex PCR; TCRdb's copy keeps in-frame clones and lacks some. The repertoire holds about 93,000 clones, with roughly 90% as singletons. The chain is built from TRBV6-5 and TRBJ2-5, with D unclear. The source of this sequence is an adult with an advanced solid tumor such as melanoma, head and neck, liver or kidney cancer. This specimen consisted of CD4+ or CD8+ T cells sorted from blood, obtained in a trial of the OX40 agonist ivuxolimab. DNA for the CDR3: TGTGCCAGCAGTTACCCGGGTCAAGAGACCCAGTACTTC. It specifies CASSYPGQETQYF.